Each of the 7 T cell receptor beta chains below was sequenced from the same sample in a study of cytomegalovirus exposure and HLA in healthy donors. Amplification used 60 Vbeta primers and 13 Jbeta primers. Some clones are missing from TCRdb's copy, which holds only in-frame ones; the method was immunoSEQ multiplex PCR. In total, the table holds approximately 150,000 clones. The sample comprised PBMCs. The receptors shown here come from a woman aged 18-35 years in good health and CMV-seronegative.

The V call is TRBV2, the J call TRBJ1-3; D might be TRBD1 (6 bases). Germline values: CDR1 SNHLY, CDR2 FYNNEI. V was shortened by 1 base and J by 0 bases, with 7 bases between the two germline ends. The CDR3 is made up of 15 amino acids. CDR3 nucleotide sequence: TGTGCCAGCAGTGAAGGACAGGCCTCTGGAAACACCATATATTTT. It yields the protein CASSEGQASGNTIYF.

This chain uses TRBV7-2 with TRBJ2-2, with 8 bases matching TRBD2. The ends lost 5 bases at V and 2 bases at J; junction bases unmatched: 4. The germline V gene has CDR1 SGHTA and CDR2 FQGNSA. The CDR3 spans 15 residues. DNA for the CDR3: TGTGCCAGCAGCCCCCTAGCGGGTAACACCGGGGAGCTGTTTTTT. It yields the protein CASSPLAGNTGELFF.

The chain couples TRBV18 to TRBJ2-2, with no clear D. The CDR3 length is 17 residues. The V and J ends lost 3 bases and 5 bases respectively, with 19 bases between them. Germline lookup yields CDR1 KGHSH and CDR2 LQKENI. The CDR3, as DNA: TGTGCCAGCTCACCTCGTCCCCTTTTGGTGGAGACCGGGGAGCTGTTTTTT. It yields the protein CASSPRPLLVETGELFF.

As for this clone: Different DNA sequences within this sample yield the same CDR3. The rearrangement uses TRBV6-4 and TRBJ2-3, with a possible D match to TRBD1 (5 bases). V lost 0 bases and J 3 bases, leaving 10 bases between the germline ends. Germline V CDR1 and CDR2: MRHNA, SNTAGT. The CDR3 loop spans 15 amino acids. The CDR3 DNA sequence: TGTGCCAGCAGTGACTCGACGCAGGGAACAGATACGCAGTATTTT. Amino acids: CASSDSTQGTDTQYF.

The chain joins TRBV6-6 to TRBJ2-3, with TRBD2 matching over 10 bases. Germline V CDR1 and CDR2: MNHNY, SVGAGI (reference sequence). The CDR3 is made up of 15 amino acids. V trimming: 6 bases; J trimming: 1 base; junction bases outside the gene matches: 4. CDR3 coding DNA: TGTGCCAGCAGGGGGAGCGGGAGGGGCACAGATACGCAGTATTTT. Translated: CASRGSGRGTDTQYF.

V usage is TRBV28 and J usage is TRBJ1-5; D gene ambiguous. This CDR3 spans 12 amino acids. The germline CDR1 and CDR2 sequences are MDHEN and SYDVKM. V gave up 8 bases and J gave up 6 bases, with 11 bases separating them. DNA of the CDR3: TGTGCCAGCTGCCTCCGGGGTCAGCCCCAGCATTTT. It codes for CASCLRGQPQHF.

The chain recombines TRBV6-5 with TRBJ1-2, with D possibly matching TRBD1 (5 bases). V lost 0 bases and J lost 2, with 7 bases in between. Germline CDR1 MNHEY, CDR2 SVGAGI. The CDR3 sequence is 14 residues long. The CDR3 DNA reads TGTGCCAGCAGTTACTCCGACAGAAACTATGGCTACACCTTC. Encoded protein: CASSYSDRNYGYTF.